This TCR beta chain emerged from a study of T-cell reconstitution after alpha-beta-depleted transplantation in children. Germline CDR1 and CDR2: LGHNA and YSLEER. Deletions cut 0 bases from V and 0 bases from J, with 14 bases between. This CDR3 region has 18 residues. Researchers prepared the TCRbeta library using unique molecular identifiers, the study reports. A single record per CDR3 protein comes from TCRdb applying MiXCR to the PCR reads. The profile shows 490,000 or so distinct CDR3 sequences, approximately 12% of them singletons. This clonotype occurred a few times. This receptor was identified in a human donor who donated a stem cell graft to a child with combined immunodeficiency. The V and J genes are TRBV4-3 and TRBJ1-4; no clear D. The source material was PBMCs from the stem cell graft donor, sampled from the stem cell graft. CDR3 DNA: TGCGCCAGCAGCCAAGATAATTTGGTGGCCACAACTAATGAAAAACTGTTTTTT. It translates to CASSQDNLVATTNEKLFF.